This TCR beta chain emerged from a study of OX40 agonist ivuxolimab in advanced cancers. Method: immunoSEQ multiplex PCR; TCRdb's copy keeps in-frame clones and lacks some. The table includes roughly 14,000 clones, around 74% detected once. About this clone: The target antigen is unknown.

This CDR3 is built from 15 residues. J lost 6 bases, V lost 1 base, and 3 bases had no gene match. The germline gives CDR1 SNHLY, CDR2 FYNNEI. Study conclusions and caveats: Expanded peripheral T cell antigen specificity was not determined. CD8+ T cells showed, on average, more clonal expansion than CD4+ cells. Both CD4+ and CD8+ T cell populations in blood had undergone clonal expansion by week 6 at 0.1 to 3.0 mg/kg. Partial responders at 0.1-3.0 mg/kg had among the lowest clonal expansion.

Sequenced here: CD4+ or CD8+ T cells sorted from blood, sampled in a trial of the OX40 agonist ivuxolimab. The V call is TRBV2, the J call TRBJ2-3; TRBD2 matches at 11 bases. The sequence derives from an adult with an advanced solid tumor such as melanoma, head and neck, liver or kidney cancer. The CDR3 is CASSEESSGRDTQYF. Written as DNA, the CDR3 is TGTGCCAGCAGTGAAGAATCTAGCGGGAGGGATACGCAGTATTTT.